These T cell receptor beta chains were read from a single sample in a study of blood T cell repertoires in COVID-19. This table comes from immunoSEQ multiplex PCR, and its TCRdb copy is limited to in-frame clones, with some not included. Of about 320,000 clones listed, 75% to 85% are singletons. The material sequenced was peripheral blood. Receptors were obtained from a human donor in a cohort sampled during active COVID-19. Both conserved end residues are part of each CDR3. The D gene is left open where the match is weak. Size values are once, few and many counts, or a class for expanded clones, and some rows have none.

j_call: TRBJ2-7
clone_size: -
v_call: TRBV7-6
d_call: -
cdr3_aa: CASSLRLEGEQYF
cdr3_nt: TGTGCCAGCAGCCTGCGACTAGAGGGCGAGCAGTACTTC

j_call: TRBJ1-1
clone_size: -
v_call: TRBV6-6
d_call: TRBD1
cdr3_aa: CASSYSRQGASEAFF
cdr3_nt: TGTGCCAGCAGTTACTCGAGGCAGGGGGCGTCTGAAGCTTTCTTT

j_call: TRBJ1-1
clone_size: -
v_call: TRBV5-1
d_call: -
cdr3_aa: CASSHGWDTEAFF
cdr3_nt: TGCGCCAGCAGCCACGGGTGGGACACTGAAGCTTTCTTT

j_call: TRBJ2-7
clone_size: -
v_call: TRBV10-3
d_call: -
cdr3_aa: CAISVDRREQYF
cdr3_nt: TGTGCCATCAGTGTCGACAGGCGCGAGCAGTACTTC

j_call: TRBJ1-2
clone_size: once
v_call: TRBV9
d_call: -
cdr3_aa: CASSVTGVNYGYTF
cdr3_nt: TGTGCCAGCAGCGTGACGGGGGTGAACTATGGCTACACCTTC

j_call: TRBJ1-2
clone_size: -
v_call: TRBV12-3/TRBV12-4
d_call: TRBD1
cdr3_aa: CAGSTGLRGYTF
cdr3_nt: TGTGCCGGATCGACAGGGTTGAGGGGCTACACCTTC

j_call: TRBJ2-2
clone_size: -
v_call: TRBV4-1
d_call: TRBD1
cdr3_aa: CASSPTRQGAGELFF
cdr3_nt: TGCGCCAGCAGCCCGACAAGACAGGGGGCCGGGGAGCTGTTTTTT

j_call: TRBJ1-3
clone_size: many
v_call: TRBV19
d_call: -
cdr3_aa: CASSIWTSYGNTIYF
cdr3_nt: TGTGCCAGTAGTATTTGGACATCCTATGGAAACACCATATATTTT

j_call: TRBJ2-5
clone_size: -
v_call: TRBV11-1
d_call: TRBD1
cdr3_aa: CASSSRKGQGETQYF
cdr3_nt: TGTGCCAGCAGCTCCCGCAAGGGACAGGGGGAGACCCAGTACTTC

j_call: TRBJ2-7
clone_size: -
v_call: TRBV5-1
d_call: TRBD1
cdr3_aa: CASSGRTGNYEQYF
cdr3_nt: TGCGCCAGCAGCGGACGGACAGGGAACTACGAGCAGTACTTC

j_call: TRBJ2-3
clone_size: -
v_call: TRBV24-1
d_call: -
cdr3_aa: CATSSLRGSTDTQYF
cdr3_nt: TGTGCCACCAGTTCCCTACGGGGAAGCACAGATACGCAGTATTTT

j_call: TRBJ1-5
clone_size: few
v_call: TRBV6-5
d_call: TRBD1
cdr3_aa: CASTWDRGSNQPQHF
cdr3_nt: TGTGCCAGCACCTGGGACAGGGGAAGCAATCAGCCCCAGCATTTT

j_call: TRBJ1-2
clone_size: -
v_call: TRBV29-1
d_call: -
cdr3_aa: CSVLTGHERYGYTF
cdr3_nt: TGCAGCGTCCTGACAGGCCACGAGAGATATGGCTACACCTTC

j_call: TRBJ2-2
clone_size: -
v_call: TRBV6-4
d_call: TRBD1
cdr3_aa: CASTGTGGNTGELFF
cdr3_nt: TGTGCCAGCACTGGGACAGGGGGCAACACCGGGGAGCTGTTTTTT

j_call: TRBJ2-4
clone_size: once
v_call: TRBV5-4
d_call: TRBD2
cdr3_aa: CASSSAGGVAKNIQYF
cdr3_nt: TGTGCCAGCAGTTCTGCGGGGGGGGTAGCCAAAAACATTCAGTACTTC

j_call: TRBJ2-7
clone_size: -
v_call: TRBV21-1
d_call: -
cdr3_aa: CASSKGQGRPPSYEQYF
cdr3_nt: TGTGCCAGCAGCAAAGGACAGGGAAGGCCGCCCTCCTACGAGCAGTACTTC

j_call: TRBJ2-2
clone_size: -
v_call: TRBV19
d_call: -
cdr3_aa: CATQGSDTGELFF
cdr3_nt: TGTGCCACCCAGGGCTCGGACACCGGGGAGCTGTTTTTT

j_call: TRBJ2-7
clone_size: -
v_call: TRBV2
d_call: TRBD2
cdr3_aa: CASSSGDSYEQYF
cdr3_nt: TGTGCCAGCAGTAGCGGGGACTCCTACGAGCAGTACTTC

j_call: TRBJ2-1
clone_size: -
v_call: TRBV7-6
d_call: TRBD2
cdr3_aa: CASSPPERGASYNEQFF
cdr3_nt: TGTGCCAGCAGCCCACCAGAGCGGGGGGCCTCCTACAATGAGCAGTTCTTC

j_call: TRBJ2-7
clone_size: -
v_call: TRBV7-2
d_call: TRBD1
cdr3_aa: CASSLGQGVYYEQYF
cdr3_nt: TGTGCCAGCAGCTTGGGACAGGGGGTATACTACGAGCAGTACTTC

j_call: TRBJ2-1
clone_size: once
v_call: TRBV5-1
d_call: TRBD2
cdr3_aa: CASSLAPSGGVNEQFF
cdr3_nt: TGCGCCAGCAGCTTGGCGCCTAGCGGGGGGGTAAATGAGCAGTTCTTC

j_call: TRBJ2-2
clone_size: -
v_call: TRBV21-1
d_call: -
cdr3_aa: CAIPDRVLTGELFF
cdr3_nt: TGTGCCATCCCGGACAGGGTACTCACCGGGGAGCTGTTTTTT

j_call: TRBJ1-3
clone_size: -
v_call: TRBV27
d_call: -
cdr3_aa: CASRTTGSIFLGGGTIYF
cdr3_nt: TGTGCCAGCAGAACAACAGGGTCAATTTTTCTGGGTGGCGGCACCATATATTTT

j_call: TRBJ1-1
clone_size: -
v_call: TRBV7-3
d_call: TRBD1
cdr3_aa: CASSVTGVGTEAFF
cdr3_nt: TGTGCCAGCAGCGTAACAGGGGTTGGCACTGAAGCTTTCTTT

j_call: TRBJ2-4
clone_size: -
v_call: TRBV18
d_call: TRBD1
cdr3_aa: CASSSGQDNIQYF
cdr3_nt: TGTGCCAGCTCATCGGGACAGGATAACATTCAGTACTTC

j_call: TRBJ2-6
clone_size: -
v_call: TRBV7-8
d_call: -
cdr3_aa: CASSLAHRAPSGANVLTF
cdr3_nt: TGTGCCAGCAGCTTAGCCCACCGGGCGCCTAGCGGGGCCAACGTCCTGACTTTC

j_call: TRBJ2-1
clone_size: -
v_call: TRBV29-1
d_call: TRBD1
cdr3_aa: CSSRGQGGYNEQFF
cdr3_nt: TGCAGCTCCCGGGGACAGGGGGGTTACAATGAGCAGTTCTTC

j_call: TRBJ2-3
clone_size: -
v_call: TRBV18
d_call: TRBD2
cdr3_aa: CASSPLAGPSTDTQYF
cdr3_nt: TGTGCCAGCTCACCACTAGCGGGGCCTAGCACAGATACGCAGTATTTT

j_call: TRBJ2-7
clone_size: -
v_call: TRBV25-1
d_call: -
cdr3_aa: CASSNRGGGSYEQYF
cdr3_nt: TGTGCCAGCAGTAACAGGGGAGGAGGCTCCTACGAGCAGTACTTC

j_call: TRBJ2-3
clone_size: many
v_call: TRBV19
d_call: -
cdr3_aa: CASSISRQKNTQYF
cdr3_nt: TGTGCCAGTAGTATATCCCGCCAGAAAAATACGCAGTATTTT

j_call: TRBJ1-2
clone_size: -
v_call: TRBV6-5
d_call: -
cdr3_aa: CASRPSPGLGYTF
cdr3_nt: TGTGCCAGCAGGCCGTCGCCGGGGTTGGGCTACACCTTC